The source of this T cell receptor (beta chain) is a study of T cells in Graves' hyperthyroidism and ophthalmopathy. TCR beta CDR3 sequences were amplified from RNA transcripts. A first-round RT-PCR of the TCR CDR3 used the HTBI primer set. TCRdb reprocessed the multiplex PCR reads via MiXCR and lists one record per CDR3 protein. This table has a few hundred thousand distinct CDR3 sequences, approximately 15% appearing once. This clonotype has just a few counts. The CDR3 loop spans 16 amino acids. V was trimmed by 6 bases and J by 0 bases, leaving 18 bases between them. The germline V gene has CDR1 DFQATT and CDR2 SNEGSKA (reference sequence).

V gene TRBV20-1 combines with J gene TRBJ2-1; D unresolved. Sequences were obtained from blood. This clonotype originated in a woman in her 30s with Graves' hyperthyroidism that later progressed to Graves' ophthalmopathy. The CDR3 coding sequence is TGCAGTGCACCACCGTTAGTTGCGGTCTCCTACAATGAGCAGTTCTTC. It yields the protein CSAPPLVAVSYNEQFF.